One and the same sample provided the 9 T cell receptor beta chains below, sequenced in a study of blood T cell repertoires in COVID-19. The repertoire was sequenced with immunoSEQ multiplex PCR; TCRdb's copy has only in-frame clones and lacks some. The sample has under 250,000 clones; 65% to 90% are singletons. The sample was peripheral blood. The receptors shown here come from a human donor in a cohort sampled during active COVID-19.

This clone was seen a single time. The chain is built from TRBV4-1 and TRBJ2-7, with TRBD1 matching over 7 bases. The CDR3 is 15 residues long. Per the germline V gene, CDR1 is MGHRA and CDR2 is YSYEKL. V dropped 0 bases and J dropped 0; count of bases not matched to a gene: 2. CDR3 loop: CASSQDWDSSYEQYF. The DNA for the CDR3 is TGCGCCAGCAGCCAAGACTGGGACAGCTCCTACGAGCAGTACTTC.

J is TRBJ2-1 and V is TRBV24-1; 8 bases line up with TRBD2. The CDR3 extends over 16 amino acids. The V and J ends lost 1 base and 8 bases, in that order; junction bases with no gene match: 9. Looked up from germline, CDR1 is KGHDR and CDR2 is SFDVKD. The CDR3 DNA reads as TGTGCCACCAGTGATTTTGTCTCGGGAGGGGAGGATGAGCAGTTCTTC. Its translation: CATSDFVSGGEDEQFF.

The chain has TRBV3-1 (or the pseudogene TRBV3-2) and TRBJ1-2; a weak D match, TRBD1 (5 bases). The CDR3 extends over 15 amino acids. From germline, CDR1 is LGHDT and CDR2 YNNKEL (reference sequence). V was trimmed by 7 bases and J by 0 bases, leaving 15 bases between them. The CDR3 DNA is TGTGCCAGCACATACCGGGACTTGCCTAACTATGGCTACACCTTC. Amino acids: CASTYRDLPNYGYTF.

The chain combines TRBV11-2 with TRBJ2-7; a weak D match, TRBD1 (6 bases). V was pared by 5 bases and J by 0 bases, with 17 bases between. Germline lookup yields CDR1 SGHAT and CDR2 FQNNGV. The CDR3 loop spans 16 amino acids. CDR3 coding DNA: TGTGCCAGCAGCCGGTCCGGGACACTTGGCTCCTACGAGCAGTACTTC. Protein sequence: CASSRSGTLGSYEQYF. The whole variable domain, remainder taken from reference TRBV11-2 and TRBJ2-7, is EAGVAQSPRYKIIEKRQSVAFWCNPISGHATLYWYQQILGQGPKLLIQFQNNGVVDDSQLPKDRFSAERLKGVDSTLKIQPAKLEDSAVYLCASSRSGTLGSYEQYFGPGTRLTVT.

The chain employs TRBV2 and TRBJ1-6; TRBD1 matches 8 bases. V shed 8 bases, J shed 1 base, and the junction held 10 bases outside the gene matches. The CDR3 extends over 17 amino acids. Germline V gene sequence: CDR1 SNHLY, CDR2 FYNNEI. CDR3: CASEVRGRGSYNSPLHF. In DNA, the CDR3 is TGTGCCAGCGAGGTCAGGGGGCGCGGGTCCTATAATTCACCCCTCCACTTT.

The chain employs TRBV5-1 and TRBJ2-1; 12 nucleotides match TRBD1. Germline lookup yields CDR1 SGHRS and CDR2 YFSETQ. J was trimmed by 10 bases and V by 3 bases; bases with no gene match: 11. The CDR3 contains 16 residues. CDR3 DNA sequence: TGCGCCAGCAGCTGGAGGGGACAGGGGGCAGCAAGGGAGCAGTTCTTC. This sequence encodes CASSWRGQGAAREQFF.

The chain links TRBV29-1 to TRBJ1-6; maybe TRBD1 (5 bases). The V gene lost 5 bases and the J gene lost 8 bases, with 13 bases spanning the gap. The germline V gene encodes CDR1 SQVTM and CDR2 ANQGSEA. This CDR3 is 13 amino acids long. The CDR3 coding sequence is TGCAGCGTTCGTGGGGGGTCAGATTCACCCCTCCACTTT. Translation gives CSVRGGSDSPLHF.

The gene calls are TRBV7-8 and TRBJ2-7; the match to TRBD1 covers 7 bases. Germline V CDR1 and CDR2: SGHVS, FQNEAQ. Trimming cost V 5 bases and J 0 bases; bases outside gene matches: 4. The CDR3 is made up of 14 amino acids. CDR3 nucleotide sequence: TGTGCCAGCAGCCCAGGGGACAGCTCCTACGAGCAGTACTTC. Amino acids: CASSPGDSSYEQYF.

The chain employs TRBV3-1 (or the pseudogene TRBV3-2) and TRBJ1-2; 8 positions match TRBD1. With V trimmed by 6 bases and J by 2 bases, 5 bases remained unmatched. CDR3 length: 14 amino acids. CDR1 is LGHDT and CDR2 is YNNKEL in the germline V gene (reference sequence). The CDR3 spells CASSLRQGNYGYTF. The CDR3 DNA reads TGTGCCAGCAGTCTTAGACAGGGGAACTATGGCTACACCTTC.